There are a few counts of the clone carrying this T cell receptor (beta chain). Its antigen is not identified. The data were obtained in a study of T-cell reconstitution after alpha-beta-depleted transplantation in children. Overall study results and limits: After one year, T-cell counts and TCRbeta diversity mostly came from new T cells.

The CDR3 spans 11 residues. Looked up from germline, CDR1 is SGHRS and CDR2 is YFSETQ. Trimming removed 1 base at V and 11 bases at J, with 9 bases between. A TCRbeta library incorporating unique molecular identifiers was prepared. Each CDR3 protein is one row after TCRdb ran MiXCR on the PCR reads. This table has hundreds of thousands of distinct CDR3 sequences, roughly a quarter appearing once. The TCR originated in a female patient aged 2-15 years who had a stem cell transplant for congenital amegakaryocytic thrombocytopenia, so the T cells may come from the graft donor. The chain combines TRBV5-1 with TRBJ1-1, with no clear D. This specimen consisted of PBMCs, mostly from graft donor cells, obtained 360 days after TCRalphabeta/CD19-depleted stem cell transplant. The CDR3 DNA is TGCGCCAGCAGCTTGAAGGAGACCGCTTTCTTT. It yields the protein CASSLKETAFF.